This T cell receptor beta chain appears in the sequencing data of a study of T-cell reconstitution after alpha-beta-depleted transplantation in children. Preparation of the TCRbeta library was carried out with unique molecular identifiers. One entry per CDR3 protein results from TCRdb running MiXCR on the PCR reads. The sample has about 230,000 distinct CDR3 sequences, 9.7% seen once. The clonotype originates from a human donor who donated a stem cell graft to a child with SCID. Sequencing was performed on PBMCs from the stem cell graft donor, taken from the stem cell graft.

The CDR3 here is CASRATSGSEETQYF. CDR3 DNA: TGTGCCAGCAGAGCGACTAGCGGGAGCGAAGAGACCCAGTACTTC. The chain couples TRBV11-2 to TRBJ2-5; 12 bases map to TRBD2. The CDR3 is made up of 15 amino acids. Per germline, CDR1 SGHAT and CDR2 FQNNGV. V shed 6 bases, J shed 3 bases, and the junction held 5 bases outside the gene matches.